The clone carrying this TCR delta chain has only a few counts. Translating this DNA gives a protein that differs at residue 13 from the TCRdb one, which belongs to a much larger clone; a read error is likely, and the protein shown is this translation. The CDR3 sequence is 15 residues long. The V gene's germline CDR1 is GEAIGNYY and CDR2 EKD. This record belongs to a study of γδ T cells in repeated Plasmodium falciparum infection. About the study: Age- and gender-matched Australian children served as comparison for malaria-exposed Malian children.

TCRdb made new clone calls on the multiplex PCR reads using CATT. Among more than 70,000 delta-chain clones, 0.75% to 1% were seen once, and the ten largest hold 9.6%. Vgamma9/Vdelta2+ and Vdelta2-negative gammadelta T cells were flow-sorted from PBMC for bulk sequencing. The sequenced material came from gamma-delta T cells from blood. With the J gene uncalled, the V gene is TRDV2; TRDD3, the D gene given by the table, was not confirmed from the DNA. The TCR sequence derives from a pool of human donors (malaria-infected and uninfected, not separated). This CDR3 reads CACDTLGENTDKHIF. The DNA for the CDR3 is TGTGCCTGTGACACCTTAGGGGAGAACACCGATAAACACATCTTT.